A selection of T cell receptor beta chains follows, all from one sample in a study of T cells in Graves' hyperthyroidism and ophthalmopathy. TCRdb re-analysed the multiplex PCR reads in MiXCR, keeping a single row per CDR3 protein. This table has under 400,000 distinct CDR3 sequences, approximately 14% appearing once. Material: blood. The receptors derive from a woman aged 55-69 years with Graves' ophthalmopathy. Both conserved end residues are part of each CDR3. The D gene is left open where the match is weak. Expanded clones get a size class; other rows say once, few or many, or leave the size out.

TRBV6-1	TRBJ1-6	NA	NA	CASSTQGNNSPLHF	TGTGCCAGCAGTACACAGGGAAATAATTCACCCCTCCACTTT
TRBV6-2/TRBV6-3	TRBJ2-3	NA	NA	CASFGGPFTDTQYF	TGTGCCAGCTTTGGGGGACCCTTCACAGATACGCAATATTTT
TRBV5-4	TRBJ2-7	TRBD2	NA	CASTFFSGTRLEQYF	TGTGCCAGCACCTTTTTTTCCGGGACTAGACTCGAGCAGTACTTC
TRBV20-1	TRBJ2-1	TRBD2	few	CSARQLAGSRNYNEQFF	TGCAGTGCTAGACAGCTAGCGGGATCCAGAAATTACAATGAGCAGTTCTTC
TRBV20-1	TRBJ2-1	TRBD2	NA	CSATGAGNEQFF	TGCAGTGCGACGGGAGCGGGAAATGAGCAGTTCTTC
TRBV11-2	TRBJ2-7	NA	many	CASSLVGARGYEQYF	TGTGCCAGCAGCTTAGTCGGAGCGCGGGGCTACGAGCAGTACTTC
TRBV5-1	TRBJ2-7	NA	NA	CASSLYGEHEQYF	TGCGCCAGCAGCTTGTACGGGGAACACGAGCAGTACTTC
TRBV20-1	TRBJ2-7	TRBD1	few	CSARGRGTGAYEQYF	TGCAGTGCTAGAGGAAGAGGGACAGGGGCTTACGAGCAGTACTTC
TRBV6-2/TRBV6-3	TRBJ2-1	NA	NA	CASTPSGLENEQFF	TGTGCCAGCACCCCTTCGGGGCTGGAAAATGAGCAGTTCTTC
TRBV2	TRBJ2-7	NA	NA	CASSEATEQYF	TGTGCCAGCAGTGAAGCGACCGAGCAGTACTTC
TRBV30	TRBJ2-7	TRBD2	few	CAWSVGTSVAYEQYF	TGTGCCTGGAGTGTAGGGACTAGCGTTGCCTACGAGCAGTACTTC
TRBV29-1	TRBJ2-7	TRBD2	few	CSARRWTSGTSSYEQYF	TGCAGCGCCCGGCGGTGGACTAGCGGGACAAGCTCCTACGAGCAGTACTTC